The T cell receptor beta chain under discussion was sequenced for a study of blood T cell repertoires in COVID-19. Turning to the study itself: Samples representing acute and convalescent COVID-19 were sourced from the United States, Italy and Spain. Sources were T cells, B-cell-depleted T cells, or PBMCs; the material itself was cDNA or gDNA.

The length of the CDR3 is 14 residues. The germline V gene encodes CDR1 GTSNPN and CDR2 SVGIG (reference sequence). Trimming cost V 2 bases and J 4 bases; bases outside gene matches: 5. Original handling: Estimation of nucleated cell counts relied on the amplification of reference gene primers. The repertoire was sequenced with immunoSEQ multiplex PCR; TCRdb's copy has only in-frame clones and lacks some. V and J calls and clone size are as listed in that table; D and trimming were resolved from the DNA. The sample holds 350,000 to 450,000 clones, more than 70% seen once. Material: peripheral blood. The receptor was isolated from a man in his forties with acute or convalescent COVID-19. The chain links TRBV30 to TRBJ2-3; TRBD1 matches at 8 bases. CDR3 region: CAWSSRTGPDTQYF. CDR3 nucleotide sequence: TGTGCCTGGAGTTCCAGGACAGGGCCAGATACGCAGTATTTT.